A selection of T cell receptor beta chains follows, all from one sample in a study of shared clonotypes between healthy human individuals. Profiling relied on immunoSEQ multiplex PCR, and the TCRdb table lists in-frame clones only, not all of them. The sample has about 2.2 million clones, around 93% seen once. The specimen was naive CD8+ T cells from PBMCs. The receptors derive from a man aged 18 to 35 in good health. Some clones in this sample may be carry-over from other donors' samples. Each CDR3 is given with its conserved first and last residue. The D gene is left open where the match is weak. Part of the rows lack a size; the others show once, few, many or a class for expanded clones.

V gene,D gene,clone size,J gene,CDR3 DNA,CDR3 protein
TRBV6-6,.,.,TRBJ1-1,TGTGCCAGCAGTTACTCTCCCCAGGTTGGGGTCACTGAAGCTTTCTTT,CASSYSPQVGVTEAFF
TRBV11-2,TRBD2,.,TRBJ2-1,TGTGCCAGCAGCTACAGCGGGACTAGCGGGAACTCCTACAATGAGCAGTTCTTC,CASSYSGTSGNSYNEQFF
TRBV7-8,.,.,TRBJ2-1,TGTGCCAGCAGCGAAATGGATTCCTCCTACAATGAGCAGTTCTTC,CASSEMDSSYNEQFF
TRBV6-5,TRBD2,.,TRBJ2-2,TGTGCCAGCAGTTCCGGGAGCGGGAGTGGGGAGCTGTTTTTT,CASSSGSGSGELFF
TRBV7-8,.,.,TRBJ2-7,TGTGCCAGCAGCTTAGTGACAGAGGGTCCCTACGAGCAGTACTTC,CASSLVTEGPYEQYF
TRBV5-1,.,.,TRBJ2-1,TGCGCCAGCAGCTTGGCCGGGAGTCACGATGAGCAGTTCTTC,CASSLAGSHDEQFF
TRBV6-5,.,.,TRBJ1-1,TGTGCCAGCAGTTACGCCAAGAACACTGAAGCTTTCTTT,CASSYAKNTEAFF
TRBV5-1,TRBD1,.,TRBJ2-7,TGCGCCAGCAGCACCCGGGACAGGGCCTACGAGCAGTACTTC,CASSTRDRAYEQYF
TRBV28,TRBD2,.,TRBJ2-7,TGTGCCAGCAGTCTCGGGACTAGTCTTTCCGAGCAGTACTTC,CASSLGTSLSEQYF
TRBV28,.,.,TRBJ2-7,TGTGCCAGCAGTTTAGTAGGCAGGGCCTACGAGCAGTACTTC,CASSLVGRAYEQYF
TRBV6-1,.,once,TRBJ2-2,TGTGCCGTACACAGGGTGGCCGGGGAGCTGTTTTTT,CAVHRVAGELFF
TRBV2,.,.,TRBJ2-3,TGTGCCAGCAGTATGCGGGGAATTGCCACAGATACGCAGTATTTT,CASSMRGIATDTQYF
TRBV5-1,.,.,TRBJ1-1,TGCGCCAGCAGCTTCTACGGGGATCAAGTTGGTGAAGCTTTCTTT,CASSFYGDQVGEAFF
TRBV27,.,.,TRBJ1-1,TGTGCCAGCGGGAAGTTCGGGGAGATGAACACTGAAGCTTTCTTT,CASGKFGEMNTEAFF
TRBV4-1,.,.,TRBJ1-1,TGCGCCAGCAGCCAAGTCGTCGGGAACACTGAAGCTTTCTTT,CASSQVVGNTEAFF
TRBV6-6,.,.,TRBJ1-1,TGTGCCAGCAGTTACTTGCTAGGGGCCACTGAAGCTTTCTTT,CASSYLLGATEAFF
TRBV27,TRBD1,.,TRBJ2-1,TGTGCCAGCAGTTTATTCGGGGGACAGGTGTACAATGAGCAGTTCTTC,CASSLFGGQVYNEQFF
TRBV9,.,.,TRBJ1-5,TGTGCCAGCAGCAGGGCGGGAAATAGCAATCAGCCCCAGCATTTT,CASSRAGNSNQPQHF
TRBV27,.,.,TRBJ1-2,TGTGCCAGCAGTCCTTTGGACGGGCATGGCTACACCTTC,CASSPLDGHGYTF
TRBV27,.,once,TRBJ2-7,TGTGCCAGCAGTTTCCTCGGACACCACTACGAGCAGTACTTC,CASSFLGHHYEQYF
TRBV5-1,.,.,TRBJ2-2,TGCGCCAGCAGCGTGACCGGGACTTACACCGGGGAGCTGTTTTTT,CASSVTGTYTGELFF
TRBV7-9,TRBD2,.,TRBJ2-3,TGTGCCAGCAGCCACGCGGTCGCGGGAGGGATAGATACGCAGTATTTT,CASSHAVAGGIDTQYF
TRBV7-8,TRBD1,.,TRBJ2-1,TGTGCCAGCAGCTTTCCCGGGACAGGGGACAATGAGCAGTTCTTC,CASSFPGTGDNEQFF
TRBV7-3,.,.,TRBJ2-7,TGTGCCAGCAGCTCTAGCCTTGGTCAGCCCTACGAGCAGTACTTC,CASSSSLGQPYEQYF
TRBV19,.,.,TRBJ2-7,TGTGCCAGTAGCTTCAGGGGAGATGGAAACGAGCAGTACTTC,CASSFRGDGNEQYF
TRBV10-3,.,.,TRBJ2-1,TGTGCCATCAGTGAGTCAAGGGGTGAGCAGTTCTTC,CAISESRGEQFF
TRBV9,TRBD1,.,TRBJ2-1,TGTGCCAGCAGCGGACAGGGGGAGGATGAGCAGTTCTTC,CASSGQGEDEQFF
TRBV27,.,.,TRBJ1-2,TGTGCCAGCAGTTTCTCCGGCCAGGGGTTAGGCTACACCTTC,CASSFSGQGLGYTF
TRBV27,TRBD2,once,TRBJ2-1,TGTGCCAGCACCCCGGGGAGGGTTTTGGTTTTGGATGAGCAGTTCTTC,CASTPGRVLVLDEQFF
TRBV4-3,.,.,TRBJ1-1,TGCGCCAGCAGCCAAGAACGGGTGGGGGGGACTGAAGCTTTCTTT,CASSQERVGGTEAFF
TRBV28,.,.,TRBJ1-5,TGTGCCAGCAGCAGTAGGGCAGCGGGCCCCCCCAATCAGCCCCAGCATTTT,CASSSRAAGPPNQPQHF
TRBV19,TRBD2,.,TRBJ2-1,TGTGCCACCAGGACTAGTGACTACAATGAGCAGTTCTTC,CATRTSDYNEQFF
TRBV4-1,.,.,TRBJ1-5,TGCGCCAGCAGCCAACCTCGTAATCAGCCCCAGCATTTT,CASSQPRNQPQHF
TRBV11-2,.,.,TRBJ1-1,TGTGCCAGCAGCCAGGCAAGCCGCACTGAAGCTTTCTTT,CASSQASRTEAFF
TRBV6-1,.,once,TRBJ2-7,TGTGCCAGCAGTGAAGAGGTCAGTCCCATCGAGCAGTACTTC,CASSEEVSPIEQYF
TRBV5-1,TRBD2,.,TRBJ2-2,TGCGCCAGCAGACCGGGACTAGCGGGACTATTCACCGGGGAGCTGTTTTTT,CASRPGLAGLFTGELFF
TRBV29-1,.,.,TRBJ2-1,TGCAGCGTTGTTACTAGTTCACATGAGCAGTTCTTC,CSVVTSSHEQFF
TRBV5-6,.,.,TRBJ2-7,TGTGCCAGCAGCTTCGAGGGGGAAGAATTTTACGAGCAGTACTTC,CASSFEGEEFYEQYF
TRBV7-2,TRBD2,.,TRBJ2-5,TGTGCCAGCAGCTCCCGCCGGGGGGAAAGGCAAGAGACCCAGTACTTC,CASSSRRGERQETQYF
TRBV11-3,.,.,TRBJ2-1,TGTGCCAGCAGCTTAAACAGGTACAATGAGCAGTTCTTC,CASSLNRYNEQFF
TRBV4-2,TRBD2,.,TRBJ2-7,TGTGCCAGCAGCCAAGATTGGGGCGGGAGTTATTCAGGCGAGCAGTACTTC,CASSQDWGGSYSGEQYF